This T cell receptor (gamma chain) emerged from a study of Vδ1+ human thymocytes. General study results and limits: Thymic TRG and TRD repertoires appeared highly polyclonal.

RNA was extracted from the cells and then reverse transcribed. CDR3 amplicons came from multiplex PCR with pooled V-gene forward and constant-region reverse primers. TCRdb re-identified clones in the multiplex PCR reads via CATT. The sample carries over 20,000 gamma-chain clones, roughly 15% recorded once. Sorted Vdelta1+ thymocytes were roughly 96% to 99.6% pure. The germline CDR1 and CDR2 sequences are VENAVY and YDSYNSRV. This CDR3 is built from 13 residues. A note on this clone: The antigen remains undetermined. Compared with germline, one end of the junction differs, possibly owing to a read error.

V and J are TRGV8 and TRGJ1 or TRGJ2. The sequenced material came from Vdelta1+ gamma-delta thymocytes from the thymus. Noted subset: FACS-sorted CD3+ TCRalphabeta- TCRVdelta1+ TCRVdelta2- thymocytes. This receptor was taken from a child younger than two who had congenital heart surgery. CDR3 nucleotide sequence: TGTGCTACCTGGGATAGGCGGCTTTTGAAGAAACTCTTT. This encodes CATWDRRLLKKLF.